The rows below give T cell receptor beta chains drawn from one sample of a study of glioma-infiltrating T cells after dendritic cell vaccination. Measured with immunoSEQ multiplex PCR; TCRdb has only the in-frame clones, and not every one. The table lists roughly 60,000 clones, around nine tenths of them singletons. The sample consisted of blood, taken after dendritic cell vaccination. These receptors were taken from a human donor with glioblastoma. The CDR3 runs from the conserved cysteine through the conserved F or W. The order of the fields is D gene, V gene, J gene, clone size, CDR3 protein, CDR3 DNA. A D gene is named only where the DNA matches it firmly. A clone size is listed for some rows: how often the clone was seen (once, few, many), or a class if it is expanded.

d_call: TRBD1; v_call: TRBV19; j_call: TRBJ1-1; clone_size: once; cdr3_aa: CASSIGGTVMNTEAFF; cdr3_nt: TGTGCCAGTAGTATAGGGGGGACAGTCATGAACACTGAAGCTTTCTTT
d_call: -; v_call: TRBV30; j_call: TRBJ1-3; clone_size: -; cdr3_aa: CAWSVASGIYF; cdr3_nt: TGTGCCTGGAGTGTAGCCAGCGGAATATATTTT
d_call: TRBD2; v_call: TRBV7-9; j_call: TRBJ2-4; clone_size: -; cdr3_aa: CASSLVPMTSGTAKNIQYF; cdr3_nt: TGTGCCAGCAGCTTAGTTCCAATGACTAGCGGGACAGCCAAAAACATTCAGTACTTC
d_call: TRBD1; v_call: TRBV5-1; j_call: TRBJ2-7; clone_size: once; cdr3_aa: CASSLGTGGGYEQYF; cdr3_nt: TGCGCCAGCAGCTTGGGGACAGGGGGCGGCTACGAGCAGTACTTC
d_call: -; v_call: TRBV2; j_call: TRBJ1-3; clone_size: once; cdr3_aa: CASSGQLVSGNTIYF; cdr3_nt: TGTGCCAGCAGCGGACAGTTAGTCTCTGGAAACACCATATATTTT
d_call: TRBD1; v_call: TRBV4-3; j_call: TRBJ1-1; clone_size: -; cdr3_aa: CASSQTGVTEAFF; cdr3_nt: TGCGCCAGCAGCCAAACAGGGGTCACTGAAGCTTTCTTT
d_call: TRBD1; v_call: TRBV5-8; j_call: TRBJ2-5; clone_size: -; cdr3_aa: CASSPPGGWETQYF; cdr3_nt: TGTGCCAGCAGCCCACCAGGGGGCTGGGAGACCCAGTACTTC
d_call: TRBD2; v_call: TRBV5-1; j_call: TRBJ2-1; clone_size: -; cdr3_aa: CASSPRVAGHNEQFF; cdr3_nt: TGCGCCAGCAGCCCCAGGGTAGCGGGGCACAATGAGCAGTTCTTC
d_call: -; v_call: TRBV6-1; j_call: TRBJ1-5; clone_size: -; cdr3_aa: CASSEQGRNSNQPQHF; cdr3_nt: TGTGCCAGCAGTGAACAGGGTCGGAATAGCAATCAGCCCCAGCATTTT
d_call: -; v_call: TRBV11-2; j_call: TRBJ2-7; clone_size: -; cdr3_aa: CASSLVRTTYEQYF; cdr3_nt: TGTGCCAGCAGCTTAGTCAGGACTACCTACGAGCAGTACTTC
d_call: TRBD2; v_call: TRBV19; j_call: TRBJ2-1; clone_size: -; cdr3_aa: CASSARTSGGVNEQFF; cdr3_nt: TGTGCCAGTAGTGCCCGGACTAGCGGGGGAGTCAATGAGCAGTTCTTC
d_call: -; v_call: TRBV18; j_call: TRBJ2-2; clone_size: -; cdr3_aa: CASSPGRNRGGELFF; cdr3_nt: TGTGCCAGCTCTCCAGGACGGAACCGGGGGGGGGAGCTGTTTTTT
d_call: -; v_call: TRBV19; j_call: TRBJ1-4; clone_size: -; cdr3_aa: CASSPGRRIEKLFF; cdr3_nt: TGTGCCAGTAGTCCAGGGCGACGGATTGAAAAACTGTTTTTT
d_call: TRBD2; v_call: TRBV7-9; j_call: TRBJ2-5; clone_size: -; cdr3_aa: CASSASGGGLETQYF; cdr3_nt: TGTGCCAGCTCTGCTAGCGGGGGAGGGTTGGAGACCCAGTACTTC
d_call: -; v_call: TRBV2; j_call: TRBJ2-7; clone_size: -; cdr3_aa: CASSPQSRGQYF; cdr3_nt: TGTGCCAGCAGCCCCCAATCGCGCGGGCAGTACTTC
d_call: TRBD1; v_call: TRBV19; j_call: TRBJ1-2; clone_size: -; cdr3_aa: CASSYRGGGYTF; cdr3_nt: TGTGCCAGTAGCTACAGGGGCGGAGGCTACACCTTC
d_call: -; v_call: TRBV30; j_call: TRBJ2-7; clone_size: -; cdr3_aa: CAWSFNQPGYEQYF; cdr3_nt: TGTGCCTGGAGTTTTAACCAACCCGGGTACGAGCAGTACTTC
d_call: -; v_call: TRBV1; j_call: TRBJ2-7; clone_size: -; cdr3_aa: CTSGSGTGAIYEQYF; cdr3_nt: TGCACCAGCGGATCCGGGACAGGGGCCATCTACGAGCAGTACTTC
d_call: TRBD2; v_call: TRBV5-1; j_call: TRBJ2-1; clone_size: few; cdr3_aa: CASSLAGGGDNEQFF; cdr3_nt: TGCGCCAGCAGCCTAGCCGGGGGGGGAGACAATGAGCAGTTCTTC
d_call: TRBD1; v_call: TRBV5-1; j_call: TRBJ2-5; clone_size: -; cdr3_aa: CASSLAGQGIRETQYF; cdr3_nt: TGCGCCAGCAGCTTGGCTGGACAGGGAATAAGAGAGACCCAGTACTTC
d_call: -; v_call: TRBV21-1; j_call: TRBJ2-6; clone_size: -; cdr3_aa: CASSEHVVLTF; cdr3_nt: TGTGCCAGCAGCGAGCATGTCGTCCTGACTTTC
d_call: -; v_call: TRBV10-3; j_call: TRBJ2-3; clone_size: -; cdr3_aa: CAIKTASTDTQYF; cdr3_nt: TGTGCCATCAAGACAGCTAGCACAGATACGCAGTATTTT
d_call: -; v_call: TRBV5-1; j_call: TRBJ1-1; clone_size: -; cdr3_aa: CASGVGASGTEAFF; cdr3_nt: TGCGCCAGCGGGGTGGGGGCATCAGGCACTGAAGCTTTCTTT
d_call: -; v_call: TRBV11-3; j_call: TRBJ2-1; clone_size: once; cdr3_aa: CASSLDITGYNEQFF; cdr3_nt: TGTGCCAGCAGCTTAGATATTACGGGATACAATGAGCAGTTCTTC
d_call: TRBD1; v_call: TRBV28; j_call: TRBJ1-2; clone_size: -; cdr3_aa: CASSPYLTGTGAYGYTF; cdr3_nt: TGTGCCAGCAGTCCCTATTTAACCGGGACAGGCGCCTATGGCTACACCTTC
d_call: TRBD2; v_call: TRBV7-3; j_call: TRBJ2-3; clone_size: -; cdr3_aa: CASSPTSGRRTDTQYF; cdr3_nt: TGTGCCAGCAGCCCAACTAGCGGACGGAGAACAGATACGCAGTATTTT
d_call: TRBD2; v_call: TRBV5-1; j_call: TRBJ2-1; clone_size: -; cdr3_aa: CASSLDGGNEQFF; cdr3_nt: TGCGCCAGCAGCTTGGACGGGGGGAATGAGCAGTTCTTC
d_call: -; v_call: TRBV28; j_call: TRBJ1-4; clone_size: few; cdr3_aa: CASSPRLREANEKLFF; cdr3_nt: TGTGCCAGCAGCCCGAGGCTCCGCGAGGCTAATGAAAAACTGTTTTTT
d_call: -; v_call: TRBV25-1; j_call: TRBJ2-3; clone_size: -; cdr3_aa: CASTAGGVNLDTQYF; cdr3_nt: TGTGCCAGCACCGCGGGTGGGGTAAATTTGGATACGCAGTATTTT
d_call: TRBD2; v_call: TRBV10-3; j_call: TRBJ2-3; clone_size: -; cdr3_aa: CAISDRLAGSTDTQYF; cdr3_nt: TGTGCCATCAGTGATCGACTAGCGGGGAGCACAGATACGCAGTATTTT
d_call: -; v_call: TRBV5-4; j_call: TRBJ2-5; clone_size: -; cdr3_aa: CASSLLGDKETQYF; cdr3_nt: TGTGCCAGCAGCCTACTAGGAGACAAGGAGACCCAGTACTTC
d_call: -; v_call: TRBV9; j_call: TRBJ1-1; clone_size: once; cdr3_aa: CASSAGRQLNTEAFF; cdr3_nt: TGTGCCAGCAGCGCAGGACGACAGTTGAACACTGAAGCTTTCTTT
d_call: -; v_call: TRBV7-2; j_call: TRBJ1-4; clone_size: -; cdr3_aa: CASSLAQGFNEKLFF; cdr3_nt: TGTGCCAGCAGCTTAGCGCAGGGCTTTAATGAAAAACTGTTTTTT
d_call: -; v_call: TRBV9; j_call: TRBJ2-2; clone_size: -; cdr3_aa: CASSALTGTGELFF; cdr3_nt: TGTGCCAGCAGCGCCCTAACAGGGACCGGGGAGCTGTTTTTT
d_call: TRBD1; v_call: TRBV5-1; j_call: TRBJ1-2; clone_size: -; cdr3_aa: CASSLEGTDYGYTF; cdr3_nt: TGCGCCAGCAGCTTGGAGGGGACAGACTATGGCTACACCTTC
d_call: TRBD2; v_call: TRBV6-6; j_call: TRBJ2-7; clone_size: few; cdr3_aa: CASMGSSGRDEQYF; cdr3_nt: TGTGCCAGCATGGGGTCTAGCGGGAGGGACGAGCAGTACTTC
d_call: -; v_call: TRBV4-1; j_call: TRBJ1-2; clone_size: -; cdr3_aa: CASSQATRVLDGYTF; cdr3_nt: TGCGCCAGCAGCCAAGCTACTAGGGTCTTAGATGGCTACACCTTC
d_call: -; v_call: TRBV19; j_call: TRBJ1-1; clone_size: -; cdr3_aa: CASSIGGAGTEAFF; cdr3_nt: TGTGCCAGTAGTATAGGCGGGGCGGGCACTGAAGCTTTCTTT
d_call: -; v_call: TRBV7-2; j_call: TRBJ2-7; clone_size: -; cdr3_aa: CASSTRGAPYEQYF; cdr3_nt: TGTGCCAGCAGCACCAGGGGGGCCCCCTACGAGCAGTACTTC
d_call: TRBD1; v_call: TRBV5-1; j_call: TRBJ2-1; clone_size: -; cdr3_aa: CASSIGTANNEQFF; cdr3_nt: TGCGCCAGCAGCATCGGGACAGCCAACAATGAGCAGTTCTTC
d_call: -; v_call: TRBV7-2; j_call: TRBJ1-3; clone_size: -; cdr3_aa: CASSWAHGSGNTIYF; cdr3_nt: TGTGCCAGCAGCTGGGCTCACGGCTCTGGAAACACCATATATTTT
d_call: TRBD1; v_call: TRBV4-2; j_call: TRBJ1-2; clone_size: -; cdr3_aa: CASSQATGEVYGYTF; cdr3_nt: TGTGCCAGCAGCCAGGCAACAGGGGAGGTCTATGGCTACACCTTC
d_call: -; v_call: TRBV19; j_call: TRBJ2-7; clone_size: -; cdr3_aa: CASSTTGSSYEQYF; cdr3_nt: TGTGCCAGTAGTACTACAGGGAGCTCCTACGAGCAGTACTTC
d_call: -; v_call: TRBV6-6; j_call: TRBJ2-7; clone_size: -; cdr3_aa: CASRSAAGEQYF; cdr3_nt: TGTGCCAGCAGATCGGCGGCCGGCGAGCAGTACTTC